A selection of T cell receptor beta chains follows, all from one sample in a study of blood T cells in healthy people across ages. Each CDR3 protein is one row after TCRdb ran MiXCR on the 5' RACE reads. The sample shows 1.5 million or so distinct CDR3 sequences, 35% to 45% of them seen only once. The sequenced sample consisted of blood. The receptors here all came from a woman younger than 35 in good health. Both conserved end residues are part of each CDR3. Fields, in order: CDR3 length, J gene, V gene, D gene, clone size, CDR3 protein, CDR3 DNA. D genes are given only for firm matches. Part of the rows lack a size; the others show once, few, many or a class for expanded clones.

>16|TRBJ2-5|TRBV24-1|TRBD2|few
CATSDSGLAGVETQYF
TGTGCCACCAGTGATTCGGGACTAGCGGGAGTAGAGACCCAGTACTTC
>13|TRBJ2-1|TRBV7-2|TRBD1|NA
CASNDRGGNEQFF
TGTGCCAGCAACGACAGGGGTGGCAATGAGCAGTTCTTC
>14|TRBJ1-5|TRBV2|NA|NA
CASSDRARGQPQHF
TGTGCCAGCAGTGATCGGGCACGGGGACAGCCCCAGCATTTT
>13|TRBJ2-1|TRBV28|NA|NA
CASSAGFTNEQFF
TGTGCCAGCAGTGCGGGCTTTACCAATGAGCAGTTCTTC
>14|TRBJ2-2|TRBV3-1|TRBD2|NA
CASSLAGRDGELFF
TGTGCCAGCAGCCTAGCGGGGCGGGACGGGGAGCTGTTTTTT
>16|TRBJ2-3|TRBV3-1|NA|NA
CASSQDHRTWTDTQYF
TGTGCCAGCAGCCAAGATCACCGGACTTGGACAGATACGCAGTATTTT
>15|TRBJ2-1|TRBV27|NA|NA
CASSWDSHSYNEQFF
TGTGCCAGCAGTTGGGATAGTCACTCCTACAATGAGCAGTTCTTC
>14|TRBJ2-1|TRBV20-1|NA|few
CSAGEGGGYNEQFF
TGCAGTGCAGGTGAAGGGGGAGGCTACAATGAGCAGTTCTTC
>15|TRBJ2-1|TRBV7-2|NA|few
CASSLGQGISNEQFF
TGTGCCAGCAGCTTAGGGCAGGGGATCTCCAATGAGCAGTTCTTC
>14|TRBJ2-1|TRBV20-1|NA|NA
CSAPSLRAYNEQFF
TGCAGTGCTCCCTCTCTGCGGGCGTACAATGAGCAGTTCTTC